This T cell receptor (beta chain) was retrieved from a study of blood T cell repertoires in COVID-19. At the level of the study: PBMCs, B-cell-depleted T cells, or T cells provided the cDNA or gDNA that made up the material.

Enrollees, roughly 18 to 90 years old, lived in approximately 25 US areas. V shed 1 base and J shed 2 bases, with 7 bases lying between them. Germline V CDR1 and CDR2: MNHNS, SASEGT. This CDR3 contains 14 residues. The authors' processing: Amplification of reference gene primers was used by the study to estimate nucleated cell counts. Assay: immunoSEQ multiplex PCR; the TCRdb copy retains only in-frame clones and omits some. The DNA was the basis for D and trimming; V, J and clone size are from that table. This sample yields roughly 260,000 clones, of which around nine tenths are seen a single time; about 2.7% belongs to the top ten.

This receptor was taken from a woman aged 18-35 years who had recovered from COVID-19. The chain links TRBV6-1 to TRBJ2-3, with D possibly TRBD2 on 5 matching bases. Sample: PBMCs or T cells enriched from blood (not recorded which). CDR3 DNA sequence: TGTGCCAGCAGTGAAGAGCGGAACACAGATACGCAGTATTTT. Amino acids: CASSEERNTDTQYF.